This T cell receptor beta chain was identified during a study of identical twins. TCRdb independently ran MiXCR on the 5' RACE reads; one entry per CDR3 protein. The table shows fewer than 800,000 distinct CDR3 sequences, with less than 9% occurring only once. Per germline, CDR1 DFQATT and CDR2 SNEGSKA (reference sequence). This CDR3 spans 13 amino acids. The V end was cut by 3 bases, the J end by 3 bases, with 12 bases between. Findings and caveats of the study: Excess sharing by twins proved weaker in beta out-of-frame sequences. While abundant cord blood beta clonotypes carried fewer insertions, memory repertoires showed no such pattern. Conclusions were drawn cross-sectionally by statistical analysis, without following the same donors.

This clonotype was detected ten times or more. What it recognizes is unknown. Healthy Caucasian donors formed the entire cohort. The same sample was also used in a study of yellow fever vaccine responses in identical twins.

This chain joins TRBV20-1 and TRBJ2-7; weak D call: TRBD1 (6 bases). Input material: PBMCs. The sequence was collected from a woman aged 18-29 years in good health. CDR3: CSASSTGYYEQYF. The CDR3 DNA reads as TGCAGTGCTAGCTCGACAGGCTACTACGAGCAGTACTTC.